This TCR beta chain was retrieved from a study of blood T cell repertoires in COVID-19. Study details: PBMCs, B-cell-depleted T cells, or T cells provided the cDNA or gDNA that made up the material.

Individuals aged roughly 18 to 95 years were recruited from about two dozen US areas. Clinical history reported by participants formed the basis on which cohorts were assigned. Here immunoSEQ multiplex PCR was the method, and the copy in TCRdb shows in-frame clones only, minus some. The table records about 270,000 clones, around nine tenths of them present only once. The germline V and J ends were trimmed by 0 bases and 9 bases, with 15 bases remaining between them. CDR1 is MNHEY, CDR2 SVGAGI, per germline. The CDR3 sequence is 16 residues long. Sequencing was performed on PBMCs or T cells enriched from blood (not recorded which). The TCR comes from a woman in her sixties or seventies who had recovered from COVID-19. The chain has TRBV6-5 and TRBJ1-6; weak D call: TRBD1 (6 bases). The CDR3 spells CASSYSTRGRGSPLHF. The CDR3 DNA follows: TGTGCCAGCAGTTACTCGACGAGGGGGAGGGGTTCACCCCTCCACTTT.